This T cell receptor beta chain was retrieved from a study of blood T cells in healthy people across ages. V shed 0 bases, J shed 7 bases, and the junction held 10 bases outside the gene matches. CDR3 size: 16 residues. Germline loops: CDR1 DFQATT, CDR2 SNEGSKA (reference sequence). Overall study findings and caveats: Diversity estimates drawn from one million T cells were deemed underestimates.

In each sample, at least 7 million PBMCs were isolated. For the second PCR, which ran for about 6 to 11 cycles, a sample-barcoded 5' primer and a J-beta primer mix were used. Each sample provided no less than 2.5 million CDR3-containing paired-end reads. TCRdb re-analysed the 5' RACE reads in MiXCR, keeping a single row per CDR3 protein. The table shows over 1,200,000 distinct CDR3 sequences, with roughly 59% occurring only once. As regards this clonotype: Its antigen is unknown.

The material sequenced was blood. This TCR derives from a man aged 18 to 35 in good health. This chain connects TRBV20-1 to TRBJ2-1; 9 nucleotides align to TRBD2. CDR3 loop: CSARDPLAGGKNEQFF. In nucleotides, the CDR3 is TGCAGTGCTAGAGATCCACTAGCGGGCGGTAAAAATGAGCAGTTCTTC.